This TCR beta chain comes out of a study of OX40 agonist ivuxolimab in advanced cancers. Germline CDR1 is KGHSH and CDR2 is LQKENI. V lost 6 bases, J lost 1 base, and 16 bases lay in between. The length of the CDR3 is 16 residues. Sequenced by immunoSEQ multiplex PCR; TCRdb stores in-frame clones only, minus some. This sample carries tens of thousands of clones, around 85% of them seen once, and the ten largest clones take approximately 0.22%. Sampling of blood occurred at baseline, cycle 4 day 1, and cycle 7 day 1. This clone appeared a single time. This receptor was identified in an adult with an advanced solid tumor such as melanoma, head and neck, liver or kidney cancer. Sequencing was performed on CD4+ or CD8+ T cells sorted from blood, taken in a trial of the OX40 agonist ivuxolimab. This chain links TRBV18 with TRBJ2-1; D is possibly TRBD1 (6 bases). The CDR3 bases are TGTGCCAGCTCGCCGGACAGATCCTTTTCCTACAATGAGCAGTTCTTC. The encoded protein is CASSPDRSFSYNEQFF.